These 32 T cell receptor beta chains came from one sample sequenced in a study of regulatory T cells in long-lasting Graves disease. Described time point: newly diagnosed GD, antithyroid drugs for less than 3 months. PBMC-derived RNA was used for the TCR library. Arm-PCR of CDR3 regions with iRepertoire HTBI primers generated TCR beta libraries. TCRdb reprocessed the multiplex PCR reads via MiXCR and lists one record per CDR3 protein. The sample yields fewer than 400,000 distinct CDR3 sequences, under 20% seen once. Here the sequenced sample was peripheral blood mononuclear cells (PBMCs), taken at new diagnosis, from a patient treated with antithyroid drugs. The receptors here all came from a female donor with Graves disease.

This clonotype showed up just a few times. The V call is TRBV19, the J call TRBJ1-5; 10 bases fit TRBD1. J lost 1 base, V lost 6 bases, and 9 bases had no gene match. Germline V CDR1 and CDR2: LNHDA, SQIVND (reference sequence). CDR3 length: 17 residues. In nucleotides, the CDR3 is TGTGCCAGTAGCAAGGGGCGGACAGGGGGGAGCAATCAGCCCCAGCATTTT. Amino acids: CASSKGRTGGSNQPQHF.

This clonotype was seen many times. At one boundary the junction diverges from the germline segment, which might be a read error. J is TRBJ2-5 and V is TRBV7-7, with D possibly matching TRBD2 (6 bases). Germline lookup yields CDR1 SSHAT and CDR2 FNYEAQ (reference sequence). The CDR3 has 15 residues. CDR3 amino acids: CASSLRDSLQETQYF. CDR3 nucleotide sequence: TGTGCTAGCAGCTTGCGGGACTCCCTCCAAGAGACCCAGTACTTC.

V and J are TRBV7-9 and TRBJ2-2, with D possibly being TRBD2 (5 bases). Germline assignment: CDR1 SEHNR and CDR2 FQNEAQ (reference sequence). CDR3 length: 18 residues. Trimming pared 6 bases from V and 2 bases from J, leaving 22 bases between. DNA of the CDR3: TGTGCCAGCAGTTTCCGGCGCGGGCAGACGGGTAACACCGGGGAGCTGTTTTTT. Translated, it gives CASSFRRGQTGNTGELFF.

V gene TRBV7-9 combines with J gene TRBJ1-2, with TRBD1 matching over 8 bases. Germline CDR1 reads SEHNR; CDR2 reads FQNEAQ (reference sequence). The CDR3 covers 16 residues. V was clipped by 1 base and J by 4 bases; unmatched bases: 8. Here the CDR3 reads CASSLGGGTGFYGYTF. For the CDR3, the DNA is TGTGCCAGCAGCTTAGGGGGTGGGACAGGCTTCTATGGCTACACCTTC.

Note on this clonotype: A read error may be the cause here, since a much bigger clone is one base away. This chain uses TRBV20-1 with TRBJ2-1; D not resolved. Trimming took 4 bases from V and 6 from J, leaving 10 bases between them. Germline-derived CDR1 and CDR2 are DFQATT and SNEGSKA (reference sequence). The CDR3 contains 12 residues. The CDR3 loop reads CSAKPQLNEQFF. The CDR3 DNA reads as TGCAGTGCTAAACCCCAACTCAATGAGCAGTTCTTC.

This clonotype has a count of ten or more. The chain couples TRBV5-1 to TRBJ2-1; the D gene is possibly TRBD2 (5 bases). The CDR3 covers 16 residues. CDR1 is SGHRS and CDR2 is YFSETQ in the germline V gene. V shed 1 base and J shed 4 bases, with 15 bases lying between them. The CDR3 nucleotides are TGCGCCAGCAGCTTGAGCGGAGTAGCAGGATACAATGAGCAGTTCTTC. Its translation: CASSLSGVAGYNEQFF. Together with reference TRBV5-1 and TRBJ2-1, the CDR3 gives the full variable domain: KAGVTQTPRYLIKTRGQQVTLSCSPISGHRSVSWYQQTPGQGLQFLFEYFSETQRNKGNFPGRFSGRQFSNSRSEMNVSTLELGDSALYLCASSLSGVAGYNEQFFGPGTRLTVL.

This clonotype has a count of ten or more. The genes are TRBV30 and TRBJ1-3; the match to TRBD1 covers 10 bases. Germline CDR1 is GTSNPN and CDR2 is SVGIG (reference sequence). The CDR3 covers 15 residues. V shed 2 bases and J 4 bases; nucleotides not matched to a gene: 5. CDR3 sequence reads: CAWSHDRGLGNTIYF. The CDR3 nucleotides read TGTGCCTGGAGTCACGACAGGGGGCTCGGAAACACCATATATTTT.

This clonotype was detected many times. This chain uses TRBV2 with TRBJ2-5; maybe TRBD1 (5 bases). Trimming cost V 6 bases and J 1 base, with 12 bases left between them. Germline V CDR1 and CDR2: SNHLY, FYNNEI. CDR3 length equals 14 residues. DNA of the CDR3: TGTGCCAGCAGAGCAGGGTTACCCCAAGAGACCCAGTACTTC. The encoded protein is CASRAGLPQETQYF.

This clonotype was picked up one time. V is TRBV6-2 or TRBV6-3 and J is TRBJ2-7; 11 nucleotides align to TRBD2. The CDR3 totals 16 residues. The V segment lost 0 bases and the J segment 1 base; nucleotides outside the gene matches: 2. Germline V gene sequence: CDR1 MNHEY, CDR2 SVGEGT. CDR3 region: CASSYSTSGNSYEQYF. In DNA form, the CDR3 reads TGTGCCAGCAGTTACTCGACTAGCGGGAATTCCTACGAGCAGTACTTC.

Comments on this clonotype: A far larger clone lies a single base away; this is likely a read error. As DNA, the CDR3 is TGTGCCAGCAGTTTCCGGGGGGTTCACAATCAGCCCCAGCATTTT. Its translation: CASSFRGVHNQPQHF. The V call is TRBV27, the J call TRBJ1-5, with D maybe TRBD1 (5 bases). CDR3 length: 15 residues. CDR1 and CDR2 from the germline V gene are MNHEY and SMNVEV (reference sequence). The ends were cut back, 3 bases at V and 3 bases at J, with 12 bases in the middle.

A word on this clonotype: Given the absence of the conserved phenylalanine or tryptophan at the CDR3 end, a read error is likely. CDR3 bases: TGTGCCAGCAGTTTTTCAAGACAGGTAGTGAGAGTGGCTCCATCCTGCGAGCAGTACTCC. The encoded protein is CASSFSRQVVRVAPSCEQYS. This rearrangement joins TRBV28 to TRBJ2-5, with D possibly matching TRBD1 (6 bases). The DNA end favors TRBJ2-7, so the J call may be wrong. This CDR3 spans 20 amino acids. CDR1 MDHEN and CDR2 SYDVKM come from the germline V gene.

As to this clonotype: One end of the junction fails to match germline, which may point to a read error. The chain combines TRBV12-3 or TRBV12-4 with TRBJ1-5; D call uncertain. This CDR3 has 13 amino acids. CDR3 loop: CASSWARNQPRHF. The CDR3 DNA reads TGTGCCAGCAGTTGGGCCCGAAATCAGCCCCGGCATTTT.

This chain joins TRBV19 and TRBJ2-2; no definite D call. CDR1 LNHDA and CDR2 SQIVND come from the germline V gene (reference sequence). CDR3 size: 16 residues. V was cut by 0 bases and J by 7 bases, with 15 bases left in between. The CDR3 loop reads CASSIDRGLQVGELFF. The CDR3 DNA sequence: TGTGCCAGTAGTATAGATCGTGGCCTGCAGGTCGGGGAGCTGTTTTTT.

This clonotype was picked up many times. V and J are TRBV4-1 and TRBJ2-3; D gene unclear. Germline V gene lookup returns CDR1 MGHRA and CDR2 YSYEKL. V lost 1 base and J lost 2, with 10 bases in between. The CDR3 runs 15 residues. CDR3 residues: CASSQVIPNTDTQYF. The CDR3 DNA reads TGCGCCAGCAGCCAAGTAATCCCAAACACAGATACGCAGTATTTT.

This clonotype has a count of ten or more. V gene TRBV7-6 combines with J gene TRBJ1-6; possible D gene TRBD1, 5 bases. There are 17 residues in the CDR3. The V and J ends lost 5 bases and 5 bases respectively, with 19 bases between them. The germline CDR1 and CDR2 sequences are SGHVS and FNYEAQ. CDR3 DNA: TGTGCCAGCAGCAGACAGCCTGGGGCCTACGATAATTCACCCCTCCACTTT. Translation: CASSRQPGAYDNSPLHF.

To note about this clonotype: This clone may be a read error of a much larger clone one base away. The V call is TRBV3-1, the J call TRBJ2-2; D may be TRBD2 (6 bases). Germline lookup yields CDR1 LGHDT and CDR2 YNNKEL (reference sequence). The length of the CDR3 is 13 residues. V was shortened by 3 bases and J by 5 bases, with 7 bases between the two germline ends. This CDR3 reads CASSQTRTGELFF. The CDR3 DNA reads as TGTGCCAGCAGCCAGACTAGGACCGGGGAGCTGTTTTTT.

This clonotype was picked up many times. The chain carries TRBV19 and TRBJ2-5, with TRBD2 identical over 8 bases. Per the germline V gene, CDR1 is LNHDA and CDR2 is SQIVND (reference sequence). The ends lost 4 bases at V and 1 base at J; junction bases unmatched: 5. This CDR3 has 15 amino acids. DNA for the CDR3: TGTGCCAGTAGTAGCGCGGGAGGCCCCCAAGAGACCCAGTACTTC. Translated, it gives CASSSAGGPQETQYF.

The rearrangement uses TRBV19 and TRBJ2-7; D might be TRBD2 (6 bases). Germline CDR1 reads LNHDA; CDR2 reads SQIVND (reference sequence). V was shortened by 3 bases and J by 1 base, with 13 bases between the two germline ends. The CDR3 loop spans 15 amino acids. CDR3 bases: TGTGCCAGTAGTATGATGTGGGACTCGTCCTACGAGCAGTACTTC. Its translation is CASSMMWDSSYEQYF.

The chain carries TRBV20-1 and TRBJ2-1, with a weak D call TRBD1 (7 bases). Deletions cut 3 bases from V and 6 bases from J, with 18 bases between. CDR3 size: 15 residues. The germline V gene encodes CDR1 DFQATT and CDR2 SNEGSKA (reference sequence). The CDR3 is CSASGGTANSNEQFF. The CDR3 region has the DNA TGCAGTGCTAGTGGGGGGACAGCAAACTCCAATGAGCAGTTCTTC.

CDR3 in amino acids: CASSKHPRGRGEQYF. Here the CDR3 DNA reads TGTGCCAGCAGTAAACACCCCAGGGGGCGCGGCGAGCAGTACTTC. The chain combines TRBV7-9 with TRBJ2-7, with 8 positions matching TRBD1. V shed 6 bases, J shed 6 bases, and the junction held 13 bases outside the gene matches. Looked up from germline, CDR1 is SEHNR and CDR2 is FQNEAQ (reference sequence). CDR3 size: 15 residues.

This clonotype showed up just a few times. The CDR3: CASSYSIGTGTGYTF. As DNA, the CDR3 is TGTGCCAGCAGTTACTCGATTGGGACAGGGACCGGCTACACCTTC. The chain couples TRBV6-2 or TRBV6-3 to TRBJ1-2, with TRBD1 matching over 9 bases. Trimming took 0 bases from V and 8 from J; bases not matched to a gene: 7. The CDR3 spans 15 residues. From germline, CDR1 is MNHEY and CDR2 SVGEGT.

The sample holds a few counts of this clonotype. V gene TRBV30 combines with J gene TRBJ1-3; D remains unclear. V was clipped by 2 bases and J by 0 bases, with 11 bases between them. In germline, CDR1 is GTSNPN, CDR2 SVGIG (reference sequence). CDR3 size: 15 residues. The CDR3 loop reads CAWSQPDSSGNTIYF. CDR3 DNA: TGTGCCTGGAGTCAACCGGACTCCTCTGGAAACACCATATATTTT.

For this clonotype: This sequence may be a read error, since a much larger clone differs from it by one base. The V and J genes are TRBV11-3 and TRBJ2-1; either TRBD1 or TRBD2 may supply D (5 bases each). Trimming stripped 4 bases from V and 15 bases from J, with 16 bases between. Germline CDR1 is SGHNT and CDR2 is YENEEA. CDR3 length: 12 amino acids. CDR3 nucleotide sequence: TGTGCCAGCAGCTCTCTGGGGGAGAGTCCGTTCTTC. Amino acid sequence: CASSSLGESPFF.

As for this clonotype: Likely a read error: the CDR3 ends without its conserved phenylalanine or tryptophan. The chain joins TRBV6-2 or TRBV6-3 to TRBJ2-7; 8 positions agree with TRBD1. V lost 6 bases, J lost 5 bases, and 15 bases stayed unmatched. Germline values: CDR1 MNHEY, CDR2 SVGEGT. This CDR3 spans 16 amino acids. CDR3 loop: CASRARRTGWFDEQYS. CDR3 sequence (DNA): TGTGCCAGCAGGGCCAGACGGACAGGGTGGTTCGACGAGCAGTACTCC.

The genes are TRBV2 and TRBJ2-1; TRBD1 aligns across 7 bases. Germline V gene lookup returns CDR1 SNHLY and CDR2 FYNNEI. This CDR3 contains 16 residues. With 6 bases clipped from V and 6 bases from J, the junction kept 14 bases outside the gene matches. CDR3 sequence (DNA): TGTGCCAGCAGGAACTGGGGGCAGGGGGTAGGCAATGAGCAGTTCTTC. Encoded protein: CASRNWGQGVGNEQFF.

This clonotype was recorded only once. A read error is the likely source, as a far larger clone sits one nucleotide away. The rearrangement joins TRBV28 to TRBJ1-1; a possible D gene is TRBD1 (5 bases). Trimming shortened V by 5 bases and J by 0 bases, and 13 bases separated the two germline ends. This CDR3 region has 15 residues. Per germline, CDR1 MDHEN and CDR2 SYDVKM. For the CDR3, the DNA is TGTGCCAGCAGTGAGTCGAGACAGTTGAACACTGAAGCTTTCTTT. It specifies CASSESRQLNTEAFF.

In the case of this clonotype: Given a much more abundant clone one base away, this may be a read error. Likely a read error: the CDR3 ends without its conserved phenylalanine or tryptophan. V gene TRBV3-1 combines with J gene TRBJ2-7; D perhaps matches TRBD2 (5 bases). Deletions cut 6 bases from V and 3 bases from J, with 9 bases between. Germline V gene data show CDR1 as LGHDT and CDR2 as YNNKEL (reference sequence). The CDR3 sequence is 12 residues long. CDR3 DNA: TGTGCCAGCAGTCGGACTGTCTACGAGCAGTACTCC. This codes for CASSRTVYEQYS.

This chain links TRBV11-1 with TRBJ2-3; 11 bases are a match to TRBD2. Germline V gene lookup returns CDR1 SGHAT and CDR2 FQDESV (reference sequence). The CDR3 has 21 amino acids. Trimming cost V 5 bases and J 2 bases; bases outside gene matches: 21. CDR3: CASSRNGASGRHPLPTDTQYF. The CDR3 DNA reads TGTGCCAGCAGCCGAAATGGGGCTAGCGGGAGGCACCCGCTACCCACAGATACGCAGTATTTT.

This clonotype was counted ten times or more. The chain uses TRBV28 and TRBJ2-1; unclear D gene. CDR3 size: 11 residues. V dropped 7 bases and J dropped 5 bases, with 6 bases sitting between them. CDR1 MDHEN and CDR2 SYDVKM come from the germline V gene. The DNA for the CDR3 is TGTGCCAGCATGTTGGACAATGAGCAGTTCTTC. Amino acid sequence: CASMLDNEQFF.

This clonotype occurred many times. The chain has TRBV7-2 and TRBJ1-4, with 9 bases matching TRBD1. CDR1 is SGHTA, CDR2 FQGNSA, per germline. The CDR3 loop spans 15 amino acids. The trim removed 6 bases at V and 8 bases at J, leaving 10 bases unmatched. The CDR3 nucleotides read TGTGCCAGCAGGGGACAGGGTGGCCTTGGGGAAAAACTGTTTTTT. It codes for CASRGQGGLGEKLFF.

This clonotype was seen many times. The genes are TRBV2 and TRBJ2-5; 7 bases map to TRBD2. This CDR3 region has 16 residues. V lost 6 bases to trimming and J lost 2 bases; unmatched junction nucleotides: 12. In germline, CDR1 is SNHLY, CDR2 FYNNEI. Written as DNA, the CDR3 is TGTGCCAGCAGGGCACTAACGGGAGGTTCTCAAGAGACCCAGTACTTC. Its translation is CASRALTGGSQETQYF.

There are many counts of this clonotype. The chain is built from TRBV28 and TRBJ1-3; 9 bases are shared with TRBD1. V gave up 1 base and J gave up 8 bases; unmatched junction bases: 9. The CDR3 is 16 residues long. Germline V gene data show CDR1 as MDHEN and CDR2 as SYDVKM. The CDR3 DNA reads as TGTGCCAGCAGTTTATCGGGACAGGGCACCCGAGACACCATATATTTT. This translates into CASSLSGQGTRDTIYF.